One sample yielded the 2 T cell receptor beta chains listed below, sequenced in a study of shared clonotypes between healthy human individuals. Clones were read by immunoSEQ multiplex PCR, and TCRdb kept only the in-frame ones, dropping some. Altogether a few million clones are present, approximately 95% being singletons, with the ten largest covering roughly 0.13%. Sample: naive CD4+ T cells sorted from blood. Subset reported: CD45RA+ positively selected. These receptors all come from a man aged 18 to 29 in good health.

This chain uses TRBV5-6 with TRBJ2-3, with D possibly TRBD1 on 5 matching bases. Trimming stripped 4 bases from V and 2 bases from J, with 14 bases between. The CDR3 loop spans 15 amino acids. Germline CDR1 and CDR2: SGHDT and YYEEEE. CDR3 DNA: TGTGCCAGCAGCCCCCCAGGGAACCCCACAGATACGCAGTATTTT. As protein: CASSPPGNPTDTQYF.

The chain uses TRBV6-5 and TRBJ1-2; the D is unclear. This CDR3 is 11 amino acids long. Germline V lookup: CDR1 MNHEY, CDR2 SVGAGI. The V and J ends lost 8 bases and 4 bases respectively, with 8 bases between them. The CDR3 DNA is TGTGCCAGCGGTTCGGGCTATGGCTACACCTTC. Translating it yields CASGSGYGYTF.